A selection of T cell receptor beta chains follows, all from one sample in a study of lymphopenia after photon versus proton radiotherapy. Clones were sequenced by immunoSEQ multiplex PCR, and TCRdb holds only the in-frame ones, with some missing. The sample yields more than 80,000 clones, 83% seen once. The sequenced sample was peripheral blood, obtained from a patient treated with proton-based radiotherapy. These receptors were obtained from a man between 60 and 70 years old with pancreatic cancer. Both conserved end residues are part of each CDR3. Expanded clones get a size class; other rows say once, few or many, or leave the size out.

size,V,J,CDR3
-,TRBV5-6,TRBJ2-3,CASSLTGGAQYF
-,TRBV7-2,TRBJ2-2,CASSRGGWREGTGELFF
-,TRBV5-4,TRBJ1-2,CASSLVGRDLKGYTF
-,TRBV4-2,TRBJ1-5,CASSLEPNQPQHF
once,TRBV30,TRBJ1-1,CAWKHRDRRLGTEAFF
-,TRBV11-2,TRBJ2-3,CASSMSGNTDTQYF
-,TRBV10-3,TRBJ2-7,CASRQRESYEQYF
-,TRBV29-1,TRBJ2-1,CSVEEASGRWDEQFF
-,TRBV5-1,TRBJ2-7,CASSRTSDIYEQYF
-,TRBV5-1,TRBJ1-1,CASSPVGAEAFF
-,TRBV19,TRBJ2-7,CASSINRGSGYEQYF
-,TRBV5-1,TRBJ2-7,CASSDRQGIHEQYF
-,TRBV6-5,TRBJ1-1,CASSQRTENTEAFF
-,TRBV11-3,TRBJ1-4,CASSQSIRDEKLFF
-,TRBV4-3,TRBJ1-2,CASSRQIGQGNYGYTF
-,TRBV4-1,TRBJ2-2,CASSQERLAGPGELFF
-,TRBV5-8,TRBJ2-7,CASTPPSRPKDEQYF
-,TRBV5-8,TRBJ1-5,CASSRYRESNQPQHF
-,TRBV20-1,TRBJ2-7,CSAPGYEQYF
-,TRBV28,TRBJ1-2,CASSRQGRLSYTF
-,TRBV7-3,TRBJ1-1,CASSLSHLNTEAFF
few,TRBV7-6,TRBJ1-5,CASSRGQGISQPQHF
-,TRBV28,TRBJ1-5,CASSREQGRNQPQHF
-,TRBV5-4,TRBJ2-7,CASSLGGAGYEQYF
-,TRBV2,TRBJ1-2,CASSVTGTGGYTF
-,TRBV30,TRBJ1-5,CAWSYGGRGNQPQHF
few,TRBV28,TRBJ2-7,CASSPGQGLVEQYF
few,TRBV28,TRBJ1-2,CASSFAHGYTF
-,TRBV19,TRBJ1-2,CASTPTGNNYGYTF
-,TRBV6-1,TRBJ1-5,CASSFPGDQPQHF
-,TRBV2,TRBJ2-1,CASIPWGLVHEQFF
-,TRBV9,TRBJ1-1,CASSAGGGSTEAFF
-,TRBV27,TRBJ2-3,CASRDRLGRASTDTQYF
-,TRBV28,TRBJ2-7,CASTRGGLAGGMTYEQYF
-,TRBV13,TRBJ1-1,CASRRTGGVTEAFF
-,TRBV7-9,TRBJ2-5,CASSLAGGIQETQYF
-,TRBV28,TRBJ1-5,CASTIDSNQPQHF
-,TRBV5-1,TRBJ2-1,CASSLLGLGGQFF
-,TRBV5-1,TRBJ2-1,CASSLDYNEQFF
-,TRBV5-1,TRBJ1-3,CASSVTGTGIGNTIYF
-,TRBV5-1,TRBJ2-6,CASSPRGDGTGANVLTF
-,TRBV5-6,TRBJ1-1,CASSLVSRFFPMNTEAFF
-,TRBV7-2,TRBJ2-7,CASSNGGKQYF
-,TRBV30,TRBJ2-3,CAWSGWAGTDTQYF
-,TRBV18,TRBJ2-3,CASSPLSGSPTDTQYF
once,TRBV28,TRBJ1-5,CASTPALGDGNQPQHF
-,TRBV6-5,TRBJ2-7,CASSAKPGTSYEQYF
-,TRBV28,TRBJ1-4,CASTIATNEKLFF
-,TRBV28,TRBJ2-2,CASSPPVTGELFF
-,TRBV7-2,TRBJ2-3,CASSLGRGSDTQYF
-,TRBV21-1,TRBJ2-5,CAIKSGLLETQYF
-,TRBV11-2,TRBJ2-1,CASSLGSGNYNEQFF
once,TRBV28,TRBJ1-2,CASSLANYGYTF